This T cell receptor beta chain originates from a study of beta chain features in type 1 diabetes (dated by TCRdb to between 2018 and 2020). In the study overall: Mean age, gender distribution, total cell number and subset yield were not different between patients and healthy donors. Across all samples, around 99 million sorted cells were examined, and cell number per subset correlated strongly with RNA yield. Regulatory and stem cell-like memory subsets were isolated from only 8 patients and roughly eight healthy donors, whereas naive and central memory subsets came from all 28 donors. The study compared TCRB repertoires of sorted circulating CD4+ T cell subsets between recently diagnosed type 1 diabetes patients and matched healthy donors.

The V end loses 5 bases and the J end loses 4 bases, and a stretch of 7 bases separates them. The germline V gene specifies MDHEN as CDR1 and SYDVKM as CDR2. Counted from cysteine to phenylalanine, this CDR3 has 12 amino acids. Of the read, only the CDR3 DNA is kept; its 36 bases are in frame from base 1. As concerns this clone: Its antigen is unknown. Per-nucleotide qualities are absent, and no much larger clonotype sits a single base away.

Points the paper makes about the study in general: PCR may preferentially amplify shorter templates, but because patient and control samples were amplified and corrected together, any resulting skew would affect both groups equally. Because the HLA sub-analyses included only small numbers of individuals, any influence of HLA type on TCRB rearrangement was left unresolved. At VDJ recombination sites, patients with type 1 diabetes made fewer insertions and deleted more nucleotides, a pattern implying thymic rearrangement abnormalities. Because cDNA was sequenced instead of genomic DNA, activated cells with high expression could be over-represented, although the groups did not differ in activation or CD3 levels. A moderate but significant shortening of TCRB CDR3 length was observed in type 1 diabetes patients in all four CD4+ subsets. Naive, central memory and regulatory TCRB repertoires appeared more similar among patients than among healthy donors.

A single peripheral blood draw of approximately 120 mL on average was collected from each donor into heparinised tubes. A BD FACSAria II was used to sort naive, central memory, regulatory and stem cell-like memory CD4+ T cells with a panel that included CD45RO, CCR7, CD25, CD127, CD95 and CD27. Every sorted population had a purity above 95%. Right away, PBMCs were isolated by Lymphoprep density gradient centrifugation and were stained directly, with no culture step. So that batch effects would be minimized, each experiment stained and sorted samples in pairs, pairing one healthy donor with one patient. All of the isolated RNA was reverse transcribed with the High Capacity cDNA Reverse Transcription Kit, so expressed TCRB transcripts were sequenced. Deep immunoSEQ sequencing was applied to naive, central memory and regulatory T cell samples, giving an average of about 3.7 million total reads per sample. Sorted cells were lysed in RLT buffer, and RNA was extracted using DNase-treated RNeasy Micro or Mini kits according to cell number. Each cell subset was processed separately to prevent cross-contamination, with patient and healthy donor samples processed together. TCRB sequences were amplified from cDNA with the immunoSEQ multiplex PCR, producing 87-bp fragments spanning the CDR3 region. Sequencing of the amplicons was performed on the Illumina HiSeq platform. Per the original workflow: Synthetic template baselines were used to correct PCR bias computationally, reads within Hamming distance 2 were collapsed together, and singletons that could not be merged were discarded. By aligning reads against IMGT, V, D and J genes, CDR3 length, and insertions or deletions at six rearrangement sites were assigned. Within each subset, clonotype counts were normalized to the number of sorted cells before true diversity and Gini coefficients were calculated with the tcR R package. Repertoire sharing was quantified using the overlap coefficient calculated on TCRB nucleotide sequences. Out-of-frame TCRB sequences from naive cells were analyzed as a proxy for the pre-selection repertoire. TCRdb obtained this table from immuneACCESS and retained in-frame rearrangements with V and J assigned. These tables miss some clones; where compared with another copy, unresolved V genes account for less than half of the shortfall, and the remainder is unexplained. V, J and clone size derive from that table, while D and trimming were established from the DNA sequence. This sample comprises 600,000 to 650,000 clones, around 16% of them detected only once. The ten largest clones represent under 0.095% of the sample.

The rearranged segments are TRBV28 and TRBJ2-3; the D segment cannot be called with confidence. The clonotype comes from a young man in good health. The sample comprised naive CD4+ T cells from blood. Read against the paper, the sample's cell subset or site label means: true naive CD4+ T cells. The nucleotides are TGTGCCAGCAGTAGCACAGCAGATACGCAGTATTTT. It encodes CASSSTADTQYF.